The TCR beta chain under discussion was sequenced for a study of blood T cell repertoires in COVID-19. This CDR3 is 14 amino acids long. After removal of 4 bases from V and 4 bases from J, the junction contained 4 bases not matched to a gene. Germline CDR1 reads MNHEY; CDR2 reads SVGAGI. This table comes from immunoSEQ multiplex PCR, and its TCRdb copy is limited to in-frame clones, with some not included. The sample holds about 190,000 clones; 82% are singletons and the top ten take about 7.8%. The sequence was obtained from a woman aged 60-70 years with COVID-19, enrolled during active disease. Sequencing was done on a sample of peripheral blood. V is TRBV6-5 and J is TRBJ1-1; 9 bases map to TRBD1. Here the CDR3 DNA reads TGTGCCAGCAGTTTACAGGGGGCGAGCACTGAAGCTTTCTTT. It codes for CASSLQGASTEAFF.